The 3 T cell receptor beta chains below come from one sample, sequenced in a study of CD8 T cells in ankylosing spondylitis. TCRdb ran MiXCR on the 5' RACE reads and lists one entry per CDR3 protein. The table lists 150,000 to 200,000 distinct CDR3 sequences, 11% of them singletons. Sequenced: blood, either unsorted or a sorted T cell fraction (not recorded which). The source is a male donor with ankylosing spondylitis or in good health (not recorded which).

This clonotype was counted many times. The junction departs from germline at one end; a sequencing error may be responsible. The V call is TRBV27, the J call TRBJ1-1; a weak D match, TRBD1 (6 bases). This CDR3 has 16 amino acids. Germline V CDR1 and CDR2: MNHEY, SMNVEV (reference sequence). The CDR3 reads CASSLSADRRDTEAFF. The CDR3 bases are TGTGCCAGCAGTCTATCAGCCGACAGGAGAGACACTGAAGCTTTCTTT.

This clonotype was seen a handful of times. The V and J genes are TRBV24-1 and TRBJ2-6; the D is unclear. From germline, CDR1 is KGHDR and CDR2 SFDVKD. This CDR3 is built from 19 residues. Trimming removed 5 bases from V and 0 bases from J, with 19 bases in between. The CDR3 DNA follows: TGTGCCACCAGTGCCCGGGCCAGACCCTTGTTCTCTGGGGCCAACGTCCTGACTTTC. Its translation is CATSARARPLFSGANVLTF.

This clonotype has only a few counts. V gene TRBV7-6 combines with J gene TRBJ2-1; 11 bases fit TRBD2. In germline, CDR1 is SGHVS, CDR2 FNYEAQ. The junction had 7 bases not matched to a gene; V was cut back by 3 bases and J by 9 bases. The CDR3 length is 15 residues. Here the CDR3 reads CASSFRSGGVGEQFF. DNA for the CDR3: TGTGCCAGCAGCTTCCGTAGCGGGGGGGTGGGTGAGCAGTTCTTC. The full variable domain, with the rest looked up from reference TRBV7-6 and TRBJ2-1, is GAGVSQSPRYKVTKRGQDVALRCDPISGHVSLYWYRQALGQGPEFLTYFNYEAQQDKSGLPNDRFSAERPEGSISTLTIQRTEQRDSAMYRCASSFRSGGVGEQFFGPGTRLTVL.